One and the same sample provided the 32 T cell receptor beta chains below, sequenced in a study of blood T cell repertoires in COVID-19. Sequencing was performed with immunoSEQ multiplex PCR; in TCRdb, only in-frame clones are kept and a portion is missing. The profile shows 100,000 to 150,000 clones, approximately 84% of them singletons. The sample consisted of peripheral blood. These receptors all come from a woman aged 55-70 years with acute or convalescent COVID-19.

The rearrangement links TRBV7-8 to TRBJ1-6; 8 bases match TRBD1. The V segment lost 0 bases and the J segment 4 bases; nucleotides outside the gene matches: 2. Per germline, CDR1 SGHVS and CDR2 FQNEAQ. The CDR3 contains 16 residues. The CDR3: CASSLAGQVYNSPLHF. The CDR3 nucleotides read TGTGCCAGCAGCTTAGCGGGACAGGTGTATAATTCACCCCTCCACTTT.

The V call is TRBV6-4, the J call TRBJ1-5; tentative D call: TRBD1 (6 bases). Germline V gene sequence: CDR1 MRHNA, CDR2 SNTAGT. CDR3 length equals 19 residues. Trimming shortened V by 0 bases and J by 7 bases, and 25 bases separated the two germline ends. CDR3 region: CASSDSWGRQVAFSQPQHF. CDR3 bases: TGTGCCAGCAGTGACTCGTGGGGGCGCCAAGTTGCTTTTTCCCAGCCCCAGCATTTT.

This rearrangement joins TRBV7-3 to TRBJ1-3; TRBD1 matches at 7 bases. From germline, CDR1 is SGHTA and CDR2 FQGTGA. The V and J ends lost 3 bases and 8 bases, in that order; junction bases with no gene match: 4. The CDR3 totals 13 residues. The DNA for the CDR3 is TGTGCCAGCAGCTTGCTAACAGGGGACACCATATATTTT. As protein: CASSLLTGDTIYF. Looking up the rest from reference TRBV7-3 and TRBJ1-3 gives the full variable domain: GAGVSQTPSNKVTEKGKYVELRCDPISGHTALYWYRQSLGQGPEFLIYFQGTGAADDSGLPNDRFFAVRPEGSVSTLKIQRTERGDSAVYLCASSLLTGDTIYFGEGSWLTVV.

The V and J genes are TRBV7-3 and TRBJ1-1; D is unresolved. Trimming took 5 bases from V and 0 from J, leaving 7 bases between them. CDR3 length equals 13 residues. From germline, CDR1 is SGHTA and CDR2 FQGTGA. CDR3 sequence (DNA): TGTGCCAGCAGCCCCGGGATGAACACTGAAGCTTTCTTT. Its protein is CASSPGMNTEAFF.

The chain is built from TRBV3-1 (or the pseudogene TRBV3-2) and TRBJ1-2; D is unclear. Trimming removed 1 base from V and 6 bases from J, with 6 bases in between. The CDR3 has 12 amino acids. In germline, CDR1 is LGHDT, CDR2 YNNKEL (reference sequence). The CDR3 region is CASSQGADGYTF. CDR3 sequence (DNA): TGTGCCAGCAGCCAAGGGGCTGATGGCTACACCTTC.

This clone was recorded a few times. This rearrangement joins TRBV6-5 to TRBJ1-2, with TRBD1 identical over 8 bases. Trimming cost V 2 bases and J 6 bases; bases outside gene matches: 5. Germline V CDR1 and CDR2: MNHEY, SVGAGI. The CDR3 is 14 amino acids. In nucleotides, the CDR3 is TGTGCCAGCAGTTACGGCAGGGGGCCGGATGGCTACACCTTC. It yields the protein CASSYGRGPDGYTF.

The chain employs TRBV4-1 and TRBJ1-1; no definite D call. The CDR3 covers 14 residues. CDR1 MGHRA and CDR2 YSYEKL come from the germline V gene. Deletions cut 0 bases from V and 6 bases from J, with 11 bases between. The CDR3 nucleotides read TGCGCCAGCAGCCAAGATTCAGGAATAGCTGAAGCTTTCTTT. This encodes CASSQDSGIAEAFF.

The chain combines TRBV28 with TRBJ1-5; D is unresolved. Germline assignment: CDR1 MDHEN and CDR2 SYDVKM. This CDR3 is 13 amino acids long. V gave up 3 bases and J gave up 4 bases, with 7 bases separating them. The CDR3 protein is CASSFGPNQPQHF. The CDR3 DNA follows: TGTGCCAGCAGTTTTGGGCCAAATCAGCCCCAGCATTTT.

This clone was counted a single time. V gene TRBV5-1 combines with J gene TRBJ2-1; D gene unclear. V was trimmed by 0 bases and J by 1 base, leaving 5 bases between them. The germline V gene encodes CDR1 SGHRS and CDR2 YFSETQ. The CDR3 is 14 amino acids. The CDR3 nucleotides read TGCGCCAGCAGCTTGGCCGGGTCCTACAATGAGCAGTTCTTC. It translates to CASSLAGSYNEQFF.

The chain joins TRBV2 to TRBJ2-2; D may be TRBD1 (5 bases). Germline-derived CDR1 and CDR2 are SNHLY and FYNNEI. This CDR3 spans 16 amino acids. Trimming took 6 bases from V and 0 from J, leaving 14 bases between them. CDR3 DNA sequence: TGTGCCAGCAGCCTGGTCAGGGTTGCGAACACCGGGGAGCTGTTTTTT. Amino acids: CASSLVRVANTGELFF.

The chain combines TRBV11-2 with TRBJ1-5; D gene uncertain. Germline V gene lookup returns CDR1 SGHAT and CDR2 FQNNGV. The V end lost 4 bases, the J end lost 7 bases, and 11 bases lay between the germline ends. CDR3 length: 13 amino acids. CDR3 region: CASSSSRWQPQHF. The CDR3 DNA reads TGTGCCAGCAGCTCTTCGCGCTGGCAGCCCCAGCATTTT.

V and J are TRBV6-1 and TRBJ1-3, with D uncertain. Between the trimmed V and J ends, which lost 1 base and 6 bases, there was a span of 10 bases. CDR1 is MNHNS, CDR2 SASEGT, per germline. The CDR3 is 14 amino acids. CDR3 nucleotide sequence: TGTGCCAGCAGTGAAGGAGGGTTAGAAAACACCATATATTTT. Protein product: CASSEGGLENTIYF.

V usage is TRBV5-1 and J usage is TRBJ2-2; 7 bases align to TRBD1. The CDR3 loop spans 16 amino acids. Per the germline V gene, CDR1 is SGHRS and CDR2 is YFSETQ. J was trimmed by 0 bases and V by 3 bases; bases with no gene match: 5. The CDR3 DNA follows: TGCGCCAGCAGCTCCACAGGGGTCGCGAACACCGGGGAGCTGTTTTTT. The encoded protein is CASSSTGVANTGELFF.

Only a few counts were recorded for this clone. J is TRBJ2-3 and V is TRBV5-1, with TRBD1 matching over 8 bases. Germline CDR1 reads SGHRS; CDR2 reads YFSETQ. This CDR3 is 15 amino acids long. V lost 4 bases to trimming and J lost 1 base; unmatched junction nucleotides: 5. The CDR3 sequence: CASSGQGGGTDTQYF. CDR3 nucleotides: TGCGCCAGCAGCGGACAGGGTGGGGGCACAGATACGCAGTATTTT. The full variable domain, its missing parts supplied by reference TRBV5-1 and TRBJ2-3, is KAGVTQTPRYLIKTRGQQVTLSCSPISGHRSVSWYQQTPGQGLQFLFEYFSETQRNKGNFPGRFSGRQFSNSRSEMNVSTLELGDSALYLCASSGQGGGTDTQYFGPGTRLTVL.

This chain's CDR3 is CASSLGQGDYNSPLHF. The CDR3 DNA follows: TGCGCCAGCAGCCTAGGCCAGGGTGACTATAATTCACCCCTCCACTTT. The genes are TRBV5-1 and TRBJ1-6, with a possible D match to TRBD1 (5 bases). Germline loops: CDR1 SGHRS, CDR2 YFSETQ. The CDR3 is made up of 16 amino acids. Trimming removed 4 bases at V and 3 bases at J, with 14 bases between.

This clone has only one observation. The chain employs TRBV30 and TRBJ1-2, with unresolved D. The CDR3 is made up of 11 amino acids. Germline V CDR1 and CDR2: GTSNPN, SVGIG (reference sequence). Trimming left V 3 bases short and J 8 bases short, with 10 bases between. The CDR3 protein is CAWRDGGGYTF. In DNA, the CDR3 is TGTGCCTGGAGGGACGGCGGGGGCTACACCTTC.

V and J are TRBV6-5 and TRBJ1-2, with D possibly TRBD1 on 5 matching bases. The CDR3 is 13 amino acids. V lost 7 bases and J 4 bases, leaving 13 bases between the germline ends. Per the germline V gene, CDR1 is MNHEY and CDR2 is SVGAGI. Written as DNA, the CDR3 is TGTGCCAGCAATAGCGGGGCCCCCTATGGCTACACCTTC. Translation: CASNSGAPYGYTF.

The chain has TRBV19 and TRBJ1-5; D gene uncertain. The CDR3 runs to 13 residues. Per germline, CDR1 LNHDA and CDR2 SQIVND (reference sequence). V dropped 5 bases and J dropped 6 bases, with 11 bases sitting between them. As DNA, the CDR3 is TGTGCCAGTAGTCCCCAGGTAACTCAGCCCCAGCATTTT. This sequence encodes CASSPQVTQPQHF.

This chain links TRBV11-2 with TRBJ1-5; 8 positions agree with TRBD1. Germline V gene lookup returns CDR1 SGHAT and CDR2 FQNNGV. The CDR3 spans 13 residues. V lost 3 bases and J lost 9; bases outside the gene matches: 4. CDR3 protein: CASSLTGETPQHF. The CDR3 DNA is TGTGCCAGCAGCTTGACAGGGGAAACGCCCCAGCATTTT.

The chain joins TRBV25-1 to TRBJ1-1; 7 bases are shared with TRBD1. Germline V lookup: CDR1 MGHDK, CDR2 SYGVNS. The CDR3 sequence is 13 residues long. Trimming removed 10 bases from V and 5 bases from J; junction bases left unmatched: 10. CDR3 in DNA: TGTGCCACCTCGGAGGGGGCGCGGACTGAAGCTTTCTTT. Amino acid sequence: CATSEGARTEAFF.

This clone was observed a handful of times. The chain links TRBV19 to TRBJ2-3, with 7 bases fitting TRBD2. The CDR3 loop spans 13 amino acids. Germline loops: CDR1 LNHDA, CDR2 SQIVND (reference sequence). J was trimmed by 6 bases and V by 8 bases; bases with no gene match: 8. As DNA, the CDR3 is TGTGCCAGTTCGGGGGGTTGGCAGGATACGCAGTATTTT. Protein: CASSGGWQDTQYF.

V is TRBV7-9 and J is TRBJ2-7; tentative D call: TRBD1 (6 bases). Germline V gives CDR1 SEHNR, CDR2 FQNEAQ (reference sequence). Trimming left V 4 bases short and J 4 bases short, with 14 bases between. CDR3 length equals 14 residues. CDR3 loop: CASSSRGLKYEQYF. CDR3 nucleotide sequence: TGTGCCAGCAGCTCCAGGGGATTGAAGTACGAGCAGTACTTC. Full variable domain (rest looked up from reference TRBV7-9 and TRBJ2-7): DTGVSQNPRHKITKRGQNVTFRCDPISEHNRLYWYRQTLGQGPEFLTYFQNEAQLEKSRLLSDRFSAERPKGSFSTLEIQRTEQGDSAMYLCASSSRGLKYEQYFGPGTRLTVT.

The rearrangement joins TRBV11-2 to TRBJ1-1; D not certain. The CDR3 is made up of 14 amino acids. The germline CDR1 and CDR2 sequences are SGHAT and FQNNGV. V was clipped by 6 bases and J by 4 bases, with 15 bases between them. The CDR3 loop reads CASRPGVWSTEAFF. The CDR3 DNA follows: TGTGCCAGCAGGCCGGGTGTTTGGAGCACTGAAGCTTTCTTT.

The chain joins TRBV7-8 to TRBJ1-1; D may be TRBD1 (6 bases). The CDR3 is 12 residues long. The germline gives CDR1 SGHVS, CDR2 FQNEAQ. Trimming removed 1 base from V and 11 bases from J, with 11 bases in between. The CDR3 sequence is CASSLVQGSAFF. CDR3 bases: TGTGCCAGCAGCTTAGTTCAGGGGTCGGCTTTCTTT.

The rearrangement joins TRBV7-9 to TRBJ1-2; TRBD1 is a possible D gene (6 bases). Trimming took off 0 bases at V and 8 bases at J, with 10 bases between the two ends. This CDR3 is 13 amino acids long. Looked up from germline, CDR1 is SEHNR and CDR2 is FQNEAQ (reference sequence). The CDR3, as DNA: TGTGCCAGCAGCTTAGCGGGGGCGCGAGGCTACACCTTC. It translates to CASSLAGARGYTF.

V gene TRBV7-9 combines with J gene TRBJ1-2, with D possibly being TRBD1 (6 bases). Looked up from germline, CDR1 is SEHNR and CDR2 is FQNEAQ (reference sequence). CDR3 size: 16 residues. Trimming removed 0 bases at V and 6 bases at J, with 17 bases between. The CDR3 region has the DNA TGTGCCAGCAGCTTAGCGGGGGCCCCTCCTGGGCATGGCTACACCTTC. Translating it yields CASSLAGAPPGHGYTF.

The CDR3 reads CASSLAQGTEAFF. The CDR3, as DNA: TGCGCCAGCAGTCTGGCGCAGGGCACTGAAGCTTTCTTT. The V gene is TRBV10-1, the J gene TRBJ1-1; D possibly corresponds to TRBD1 (5 bases). CDR3 size: 13 residues. V shed 5 bases and J shed 4 bases, with 11 bases lying between them. Germline values: CDR1 WNHNN, CDR2 SYGVQD (reference sequence).

This clone was seen only a few times. The genes are TRBV9 and TRBJ2-3; D is possibly TRBD1 (6 bases). CDR1 is SGDLS, CDR2 YYNGEE, per germline. The CDR3 covers 15 residues. V was pared by 2 bases and J by 3 bases, with 13 bases between. This CDR3 reads CASSVTQGTTDTQYF. CDR3 coding DNA: TGTGCCAGCAGCGTGACGCAGGGGACAACAGATACGCAGTATTTT. The variable domain in full, completed from reference TRBV9 and TRBJ2-3, reads DSGVTQTPKHLITATGQRVTLRCSPRSGDLSVYWYQQSLDQGLQFLIQYYNGEERAKGNILERFSAQQFPDLHSELNLSSLELGDSALYFCASSVTQGTTDTQYFGPGTRLTVL.

This chain uses TRBV10-3 with TRBJ2-7, with D possibly matching TRBD2 (5 bases). With 4 bases removed from V and 0 bases from J, the gap between germline ends came to 7 bases. The CDR3 runs to 13 residues. The germline gives CDR1 ENHRY, CDR2 SYGVKD. Here the CDR3 reads CAISGGYSYEQYV. DNA of the CDR3: TGTGCCATCAGTGGAGGGTACTCCTACGAGCAGTACGTC.

The chain recombines TRBV29-1 with TRBJ1-1; the match to TRBD1 covers 9 bases. This CDR3 is built from 14 residues. CDR1 and CDR2 from the germline V gene are SQVTM and ANQGSEA. The trim removed 5 bases at V and 4 bases at J, leaving 8 bases unmatched. Here the CDR3 DNA reads TGCAGCGTTCGGACGGACAGGGGCGCCACTGAAGCTTTCTTT. It yields the protein CSVRTDRGATEAFF.

This rearrangement joins TRBV19 to TRBJ1-2; 8 bases align to TRBD1. Per the germline V gene, CDR1 is LNHDA and CDR2 is SQIVND (reference sequence). The CDR3 length is 18 residues. Trimming cost V 4 bases and J 5 bases; bases outside gene matches: 18. Written as DNA, the CDR3 is TGTGCCAGTAGTAATAGACAGGGGCCCTCAGTTCTCTATTATGGCTACACCTTC. Translated: CASSNRQGPSVLYYGYTF.

V gene TRBV4-2 combines with J gene TRBJ1-3; D not certain. The CDR3 runs 16 residues. V was shortened by 0 bases and J by 2 bases, with 11 bases between the two germline ends. Germline CDR1 is LGHNA and CDR2 is YNFKEQ. CDR3 amino acids: CASSQERTGTGNTIYF. In DNA form, the CDR3 reads TGTGCCAGCAGCCAAGAGAGGACGGGGACTGGAAACACCATATATTTT.